The T cell receptor (beta chain) described here comes from a study of cytomegalovirus exposure and HLA in healthy donors (TCRdb year 2017). Regarding the research as a whole: An earlier analysis of approximately 590 of the donors reported roughly 300 Gb of sequence data and some 100 million unique TCR beta sequences from 150 million to 200 million T cells. An early release covering roughly 640 HLA-typed donors comprised about 310 gigabases of sequencing data and approximately 85 million unique TCR sequences. The genetic ancestry cluster associated with self-reported Caucasian donors included around 76% of the roughly 360 genotyped donors. The study aimed to test whether signatures of past pathogen exposure could be identified by cataloging public T cell receptors. The study used immunosequencing to profile the T cell repertoires of some 600 subjects and linked those repertoires to cytomegalovirus serostatus. Besides the first cohort of 666 subjects, a separate validation cohort made up of 90 to 150 different subjects was used. High-throughput TCR immunosequencing, statistical association of individual TCRs with disease status, and machine learning were combined to predict cytomegalovirus infection status. A later analysis re-examined previously published TCR beta repertoires from more than 600 donors and added high-resolution HLA genotyping to investigate patterns of TCR occurrence. Rather than using new phenotypic data, the later analysis identified candidate immune exposures from TCR beta sequences and from how often those sequences occurred across donors. An earlier analysis of fewer than 700 of the donors applied high-throughput TCR beta sequencing to assess whether each TCR beta V gene segment acted as functional or pseudogenic. Donor age, sex, ethnicity and CMV serostatus were compiled together with the repertoire data. In a later genetic analysis, genome-wide SNP genotypes for about 55% of the roughly 700 donors were used, and that subset was treated as a discovery cohort. All discovery cohort repertoires had been generated on a single sequencing platform. HLA typing covered class I and class II loci at four-digit resolution. Typing coverage varied by locus: about 620-630 donors for A, B, C, DRB1 and DQB1; approximately 560 for DQA1; around 610 for DPA1; more than 450 for DPB1. Roughly five DR-DQ haplotypes were treated as single units for association and clustering because of strong linkage in the cohort. Among several hundred genotyped donors of the cohort, an average of roughly 230,000 unique TCR beta nucleotide sequences was sequenced per donor, of which about 18% were non-productive.

Results the study describes overall, beyond this receptor: Specific HLA alleles were associated with about 17,000 TCR beta sequences at a false discovery rate of 0.05 in a later analysis. In this cohort, only TCR beta chains were sequenced, and detectable features were limited by the absence of alpha or paired-chain data. According to a later analysis, TCR association rates differed among HLA loci, with DRB1 alleles showing the most associated TCRs and HLA-C alleles showing the fewest. According to a later analysis, parvovirus B19, influenza, CMV and Epstein-Barr virus appeared linked to several top co-occurrence clusters. While some public TCRs were present in many individuals, most TCR sequences turned up only very rarely across donors. Correlated functional status among segregating V segments might reflect linkage disequilibrium, but an unknown experimental factor could not be ruled out. In a later genetic analysis, a missense DCLRE1C variant was associated with V-gene and J-gene trimming of TCR beta chains, and the association was replicated in an independent cohort. CMV serostatus was the only immune exposure information available for the cohort. HLA typing was unavailable for some donors at each locus, so association tests used only the typed subset. In both the original and validation cohorts, the classifier was reported to diagnose cytomegalovirus status with high specificity and sensitivity. Presence/absence analyses assumed roughly uniform sequencing depth across donors, an assumption that may not hold. The sequencing pipeline was judged likely to have produced a cluster of highly shared sequence variants as a technical artifact. A later analysis found that most CMV-associated TCR beta chains appeared HLA-restricted, with HLA associations seemingly driven largely by CMV exposure. When HLA alleles, especially DR and DQ, strongly co-occurred, TCR associations were difficult to assign to individual alleles. A few of the identified cytomegalovirus-associated TCR beta chains were confirmed in vitro to be specific for cytomegalovirus antigens. The earlier analysis of a few hundred of the donors excluded roughly 17 rarely observed V segments, including chromosome 9 orphons, because counts were too low. A later analysis found that HLA-associated TCR beta chains were more clonally expanded and had lower generation probabilities than equally common non-associated chains. Broadly in line with IMGT annotations, most TCR beta V segments showed up in productive rearrangements about 87% or about 30% of the time in an earlier analysis of several hundred of the donors. According to a later genetic analysis, donors in an Asian-associated ancestry cluster had fewer N-insertions in productive TCRs than the approximately 610-donor mean. A further reported finding was that TCR beta sequences accurately predicted the HLA-A and HLA-B alleles for most subjects in the first cohort. According to the authors, the approach could potentially be generalized to other disease states and immunological phenotypes. A total of about 180 TCR beta chains were listed by the study as associated with cytomegalovirus.

A word on this clone: Its recognized antigen is unknown. No clone much larger than this one lies a single base away; base qualities are absent.

The library was obtained by the immunoSEQ multiplex PCR assay. For the multiplex PCR, a mixture combining 60 forward primers for TCR Vbeta segments and 13 reverse primers for TCR Jbeta segments was used. The CDR3 region of rearranged TCR beta genes was amplified from genomic DNA by a multiplex PCR assay. Amplified TCR beta libraries were sequenced as 87-base-pair reads on the Illumina HiSeq System. On the study's bioinformatics: A later analysis tallied roughly 76 million unique TCR beta chains across the 666 repertoires, and about 12 million of those chains were shared by two or more donors. A nearest-neighbor algorithm error-corrected the raw reads and collapsed the reads into unique sequences, merging closely related sequences to remove PCR and sequencing errors. To assign V, D and J gene segments, CDR3 sequences were aligned to IMGT reference sequences. For a sequence to be retained, a match of at least six nucleotides was required to both a V gene segment and a J gene segment. A rearrangement was called productive if the CDR3 had no stop codons and remained in frame with V and J, and every other rearrangement was called non-productive. Following IMGT convention, CDR3 was defined as the stretch from the second conserved V-encoded cysteine to the conserved J-encoded phenylalanine. The earlier analysis of around 640 of the donors excluded sequences that lacked an unambiguous match to a single V gene segment. In an earlier analysis of about 590 of the donors, a V segment was called functional when productive rearrangements were above 56.7%, and segregating when the standard deviation between donors exceeded 5%. A statistical classification framework was built to diagnose cytomegalovirus status from the catalog of TCR beta chain sequences. A later analysis assigned V and J genes by comparing TCR nucleotide sequences with IMGT/GENE-DB human TR gene sequences. The TCRdist pipeline was used in a later analysis to assign CDR3 sequences and most-parsimonious VDJ recombination scenarios. In a later analysis, every TCR beta chain was defined by the combination of its CDR3 amino acid sequence and its V-gene family, and reads without a unique V-gene family were dropped. To address suspected cross-contamination and a sequencing artifact, a later analysis removed 592 highly shared, low-generation-probability nucleotide sequences. For each public chain, a later analysis derived a clonal expansion index from normalized ranks of inferred template counts within each repertoire. In a later analysis, generation probabilities were computed using a VDJ recombination model fitted to out-of-frame rearrangements, and the results were checked against IGoR. A later analysis scored TCR-TCR, TCR-HLA and TCR-CMV co-occurrence with hypergeometric tests, applying a repertoire-size bias correction to TCR pairs. To estimate false discovery rates, a later analysis permuted the HLA or CMV assignments 20 times. In a later analysis, co-occurring TCRs were grouped using DBSCAN, and TCRdist sequence similarity was added for clustering within HLA-allele-positive subsets. Repertoires with fewer than 30,000 or more than 120,000 public chains, plus five repertoires with anomalous nucleotide sharing, were excluded from co-occurrence clustering. TCRdb took this table from immuneACCESS and kept in-frame rearrangements with V and J called. Such tables lack part of the clones; where checked against another copy, unresolved V genes explain under half of the gap, and the rest is unexplained. The DNA was the basis for D and trimming; V, J and clone size are from that table. For this sample the table gives 140,000 to 150,000 clones, of which around a tenth were detected only once. About 1.7% of the sample rests with the top ten.

In total, approximately 690 healthy bone marrow donors made up the cohort. At the time of sampling, every cohort member was nominally healthy, though immune exposures that went unrecorded were likely present. The donor was CMV seronegative and belonged to the group of several hundred seronegative cohort members. A peripheral blood sample was provided by each donor, and peripheral blood mononuclear cells were used for TCR beta sequencing. Genomic DNA was extracted from the blood cell samples with the Qiagen DNeasy Blood Extraction Kit. The sequence was obtained from a male donor in good health and CMV-seronegative. The sequenced material came from PBMCs.

This receptor carries the CDR3 CASINRQGAPTEAFF. The nucleotide sequence is TGTGCCAGCATCAATCGACAGGGGGCGCCCACTGAAGCTTTCTTT. The rearrangement joined TRBV28 to TRBJ1-1; 10 middle bases align to TRBD1. V trim: 7 bases; J trim: 4 bases; unmatched bases: 9. The germline V gene gives CDR1 as MDHEN and CDR2 as SYDVKM. Its CDR3 holds 15 amino acids, cysteine through phenylalanine. Only CDR3 DNA is held: 45 bases, read in frame from base 1.